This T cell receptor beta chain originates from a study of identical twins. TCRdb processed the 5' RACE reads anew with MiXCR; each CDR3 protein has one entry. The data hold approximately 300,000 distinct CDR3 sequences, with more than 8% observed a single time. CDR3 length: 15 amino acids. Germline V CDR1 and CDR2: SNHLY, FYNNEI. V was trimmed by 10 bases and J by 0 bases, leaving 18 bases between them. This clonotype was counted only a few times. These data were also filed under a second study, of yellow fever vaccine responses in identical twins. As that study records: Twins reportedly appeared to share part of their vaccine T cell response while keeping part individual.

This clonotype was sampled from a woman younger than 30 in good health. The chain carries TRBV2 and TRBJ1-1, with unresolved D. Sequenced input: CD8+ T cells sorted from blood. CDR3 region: CATEGGVSVNTEAFF. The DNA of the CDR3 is TGTGCCACCGAGGGCGGGGTTTCCGTGAACACTGAAGCTTTCTTT.